The T cell receptor beta chain described here comes from a study of T cell repertoires in aging, cancer and after chemotherapy. Study details: Six age groups, ranging from 30 or younger to 70 or older, included the donors.

Germline CDR1 reads SGHRS; CDR2 reads YFSETQ. J gave up 6 bases and V 0 bases, and 3 bases lay outside the gene matches. This CDR3 comprises 15 residues. The template was genomic DNA from peripheral blood, not RNA. A mixed TRB-A/B primer pool amplified rearranged TRB by multiplex touch-down PCR. TCRdb used MiXCR to reprocess the multiplex PCR reads, holding one entry per CDR3 protein. The sample has roughly 3,000 distinct CDR3 sequences, less than 55% seen once. The sample taken for sequencing was blood. The gene calls are TRBV5-1 and TRBJ2-2; TRBD1 aligns across 9 bases. This TCR derives from a human donor with a blood cancer. In DNA form, the CDR3 reads TGCGCCAGCAGCTTGGGACAGGGGGGGCCCGGGGAGCTGTTTTTT. This gives the protein CASSLGQGGPGELFF. Together with reference TRBV5-1 and TRBJ2-2, the CDR3 gives the full variable domain: KAGVTQTPRYLIKTRGQQVTLSCSPISGHRSVSWYQQTPGQGLQFLFEYFSETQRNKGNFPGRFSGRQFSNSRSEMNVSTLELGDSALYLCASSLGQGGPGELFFGEGSRLTVL.